This entry is about one TCR beta chain. This clone was recorded only once. The antigen it binds to is not known. Per-nucleotide qualities are absent, and no much larger clonotype sits a single base away. Patients with a history of autoimmune disease or receiving systemic immunosuppression were excluded from the trial. Peripheral blood for TCR sequencing was collected from all dose cohorts at baseline, on cycle 4 day 1, and on cycle 7 day 1. The samples were taken from a phase I, first-in-human, multicenter, open-label dose-escalation trial of ivuxolimab. Adults with locally advanced or metastatic melanoma, renal cell, hepatocellular, or head and neck squamous cell carcinoma were enrolled in the trial. CD4+ and CD8+ T cells were sorted separately from peripheral blood before TCR sequencing. The sample comes from a study of OX40 agonist ivuxolimab in advanced cancers. Study-wide context: Ivuxolimab was an agonistic, fully human IgG2 monoclonal antibody directed against OX40 (CD134), a costimulatory receptor. Partial responses were achieved by three dose-escalation patients, of whom one had hepatocellular carcinoma and two had cutaneous melanoma. Intravenous ivuxolimab was administered to patients every 2 weeks at six dose levels: 0.01, 0.1, 0.3, 1.5, 3 and 10 mg/kg. The paper covers the monotherapy dose-escalation part of the phase I ivuxolimab trial, which included N ≈ 52 patients. Prior anti-PD-1, anti-PD-L1 or anti-CTLA-4 therapy was permitted, and 40% of dose-escalation patients had received checkpoint inhibitors. Peripheral TCRbeta sequencing aimed to test whether ivuxolimab altered TCR sequence diversity and caused clonal T-cell expansion. In the dose-escalation cohort, around four fifths of patients were male, and the mean age was approximately 55 years, with a range of about 23 to 90. Among the roughly 52 dose-escalation patients, around 20 had hepatocellular carcinoma, about 15 melanoma, 9 renal cell carcinoma and 9 head and neck cancer.

Beyond this particular receptor, the publication reports: Low levels of normalized T-cell clonal expansion were also shown by some nonresponding patients. The antigen specificity of the peripheral T cells that underwent clonal expansion was not determined. In the 0.1-3.0 mg/kg groups, partial responders had among the lowest normalized peripheral clonal expansion, particularly in CD8+ T cells. After ivuxolimab, expanded clones were on average more numerous among CD8+ T cells than among CD4+ T cells. At doses from 0.1 to 3.0 mg/kg, clonal expansion was seen in both CD4+ and CD8+ blood T cells between baseline and week 6.

V lost 0 bases and J lost 0 bases; the stretch between them is 6 bases long. The cysteine opens and the phenylalanine closes a CDR3 of 16 amino acids. The retained sequence is limited to the CDR3, 48 bases, with the frame set at the first base. CDR1 and CDR2 (SGHTA, FQGNSA) derive from the germline V gene. Genomic DNA was isolated from the sorted cells so that the TCRbeta CDR3 region could be sequenced. The immunoSEQ Assay was used for sequencing of TCRbeta CDR3 regions. Not all clones reach the TCRdb copy of this immuneACCESS table, which keeps in-frame sequences only. Checked studies attribute under half of the gap to unresolved V genes and leave the rest unexplained. Counted in this sample were some 60,000 clones; approximately 86% of them appeared once. The ten largest clonotypes hold 3.9% of the sample.

The rearranged chain carries TRBV7-2 and TRBJ2-6, with the D gene not clear enough to name. Sequenced here: CD4+ or CD8+ T cells sorted from blood, sampled in a trial of the OX40 agonist ivuxolimab. This clonotype was sampled from an adult with an advanced solid tumor such as melanoma, head and neck, liver or kidney cancer. The sequence in DNA is TGTGCCAGCAGCTTAGCATCAGGCTCTGGGGCCAACGTCCTGACTTTC. Its translation is CASSLASGSGANVLTF.